The 25 T cell receptor beta chains presented below share a single source sample, sequenced in a study of beta chain features in type 1 diabetes. The study, taken as a whole, reports: Researchers report that Type 1 diabetes patients had moderately but significantly shorter TCRB CDR3s across all four CD4+ subsets.

Expressed TCRB transcripts were sequenced, since all the RNA that had been isolated was reverse transcribed. Produced via immunoSEQ multiplex PCR; TCRdb's table is partial and in-frame only. This table has 310,000 or so clones, approximately 15% appearing once. These receptors have no identified antigens. The sequencing sample was made of naive CD4+ T cells from blood. These receptors were obtained from a man between 18 and 29 years old with type 1 diabetes.

The table lists this clone with a few counts. This chain links TRBV28 with TRBJ1-5, with 10 bases lining up with TRBD1. CDR1 and CDR2 from the germline V gene are MDHEN and SYDVKM. The V gene end was trimmed by 7 bases and the J gene end by 0 bases; junction bases not matched to a gene: 9. The CDR3 covers 17 residues. CDR3 DNA sequence: TGTGCCAGCACGTCGGGACAGGGGATTTATAGCAATCAGCCCCAGCATTTT. Amino acids: CASTSGQGIYSNQPQHF.

This clone was observed a few times. J is TRBJ1-2 and V is TRBV2; the match to TRBD1 covers 7 bases. This CDR3 contains 14 residues. V gave up 4 bases and J gave up 2 bases; unmatched junction bases: 4. Germline values: CDR1 SNHLY, CDR2 FYNNEI. The DNA of the CDR3 is TGTGCCAGCAGTGGGGACAGCTTAAACTATGGCTACACCTTC. This translates into CASSGDSLNYGYTF.

This clone was found a few times. The chain employs TRBV7-2 and TRBJ2-1; no definite D call. The CDR3 has 13 amino acids. From germline, CDR1 is SGHTA and CDR2 FQGNSA. V dropped 5 bases and J dropped 4 bases, with 9 bases sitting between them. The chain's CDR3 is CASSRYQYNEQFF. The CDR3 DNA sequence: TGTGCCAGCAGCAGATACCAGTACAATGAGCAGTTCTTC. Complete variable domain (other parts from reference TRBV7-2 and TRBJ2-1): GAGVSQSPSNKVTEKGKDVELRCDPISGHTALYWYRQSLGQGLEFLIYFQGNSAPDKSGLPSDRFSAERTGGSVSTLTIQRTQQEDSAVYLCASSRYQYNEQFFGPGTRLTVL.

This rearrangement joins TRBV7-9 to TRBJ2-1; D unresolved. Germline loops: CDR1 SEHNR, CDR2 FQNEAQ (reference sequence). V shed 5 bases and J shed 8 bases, with 7 bases lying between them. The CDR3 length is 11 residues. The CDR3 loop reads CASSRYDEQFF. For the CDR3, the DNA is TGTGCCAGCAGCCGGTACGATGAGCAGTTCTTC. The full variable domain, its missing parts supplied by reference TRBV7-9 and TRBJ2-1, is DTGVSQNPRHKITKRGQNVTFRCDPISEHNRLYWYRQTLGQGPEFLTYFQNEAQLEKSRLLSDRFSAERPKGSFSTLEIQRTEQGDSAMYLCASSRYDEQFFGPGTRLTVL.

V usage is TRBV29-1 and J usage is TRBJ2-3; D gene unclear. The germline V gene has CDR1 SQVTM and CDR2 ANQGSEA. V was cut by 5 bases and J by 2 bases, with 20 bases left in between. The CDR3 length is 16 residues. CDR3 nucleotides: TGCAGCGTTCTAACCTTCTCGAACCCCTACACAGATACGCAGTATTTT. Translating it yields CSVLTFSNPYTDTQYF.

This clone has just a few counts. The chain recombines TRBV5-1 with TRBJ2-5; TRBD1 matches 7 bases. V was clipped by 5 bases and J by 2 bases; unmatched bases: 6. Germline CDR1 SGHRS, CDR2 YFSETQ. This CDR3 comprises 14 residues. In nucleotides, the CDR3 is TGCGCCAGCAGGGCCGGGACAGCTCAAGAGACCCAGTACTTC. Protein sequence: CASRAGTAQETQYF.

The chain links TRBV6-1 to TRBJ2-5, with 7 bases lining up with TRBD1. This CDR3 has 14 residues. J lost 6 bases, V lost 6 bases, and 10 bases had no gene match. CDR1 MNHNS and CDR2 SASEGT come from the germline V gene. As DNA, the CDR3 is TGTGCCAGCAGAAGACAGGGCGCCTCGCAGACCCAGTACTTC. This codes for CASRRQGASQTQYF.

This clone was counted a few times. The chain is built from TRBV7-9 and TRBJ2-1; the match to TRBD2 covers 7 bases. The length of the CDR3 is 15 residues. Germline CDR1 reads SEHNR; CDR2 reads FQNEAQ (reference sequence). Germline trimming cut 5 bases from V and 6 bases from J; bases unmatched to any gene: 10. CDR3 sequence reads: CASSPPGLESNEQFF. The CDR3 coding sequence is TGTGCCAGCAGCCCCCCCGGACTAGAAAGCAATGAGCAGTTCTTC.

The chain combines TRBV5-4 with TRBJ1-4; tentative D call: TRBD1 (5 bases). The CDR3 extends over 15 amino acids. V was shortened by 4 bases and J by 7 bases, with 17 bases between the two germline ends. Germline values: CDR1 SGHNT, CDR2 YYREEE (reference sequence). The CDR3, as DNA: TGTGCCAGCAGCCCAAATACCGGGGGTCTTGAAAAACTGTTTTTT. It yields the protein CASSPNTGGLEKLFF.

V usage is TRBV29-1 and J usage is TRBJ2-5; the match to TRBD2 covers 13 bases. Germline CDR1 SQVTM, CDR2 ANQGSEA. This CDR3 is built from 19 residues. V gave up 0 bases and J gave up 0 bases; unmatched junction bases: 10. This chain's CDR3 is CSVEEFSGTSGKNQETQYF. As DNA, the CDR3 is TGCAGCGTTGAAGAATTCTCCGGGACTAGCGGGAAAAACCAAGAGACCCAGTACTTC.

There are a few counts of this clone. V usage is TRBV29-1 and J usage is TRBJ2-1, with 8 bases that match TRBD2. Looked up from germline, CDR1 is SQVTM and CDR2 is ANQGSEA. The V segment lost 0 bases and the J segment 3 bases; nucleotides outside the gene matches: 7. The CDR3 is 16 amino acids. CDR3 amino acids: CSVEDLSGGNYNEQFF. CDR3 bases: TGCAGCGTTGAAGATCTTTCGGGGGGGAACTACAATGAGCAGTTCTTC.

The chain couples TRBV7-2 to TRBJ2-1, with D unresolved. CDR1 and CDR2 from the germline V gene are SGHTA and FQGNSA. The CDR3 spans 13 residues. The V end lost 2 bases, the J end lost 4 bases, and 6 bases lay between the germline ends. CDR3 in amino acids: CASSLSRYNEQFF. The CDR3 DNA follows: TGTGCCAGCAGCTTATCGCGGTACAATGAGCAGTTCTTC.

The V call is TRBV28, the J call TRBJ2-7; D is perhaps TRBD2 (6 bases). This CDR3 is built from 13 residues. Germline V gene data show CDR1 as MDHEN and CDR2 as SYDVKM. Deletions cut 7 bases from V and 5 bases from J, with 15 bases between. In DNA form, the CDR3 reads TGTGCCAGCAACCACGACGGAGGGAACGAGCAGTACTTC. Its translation is CASNHDGGNEQYF.

The gene calls are TRBV28 and TRBJ1-2; D is uncertain. CDR3 length: 15 residues. Germline loops: CDR1 MDHEN, CDR2 SYDVKM. V was trimmed by 3 bases and J by 0 bases, leaving 11 bases between them. CDR3 in amino acids: CASSFDWRANYGYTF. CDR3 coding DNA: TGTGCCAGCAGTTTTGACTGGAGGGCTAACTATGGCTACACCTTC.

Here the CDR3 reads CASSQRLAGTDTQYF. The DNA for the CDR3 is TGCGCCAGCAGCCAAAGACTAGCGGGCACAGATACGCAGTATTTT. The chain joins TRBV4-3 to TRBJ2-3; 9 nucleotides agree with TRBD2. This CDR3 spans 15 amino acids. V shed 2 bases and J 1 base; nucleotides not matched to a gene: 1. Germline CDR1 and CDR2: LGHNA and YSLEER.

The chain uses TRBV6-6 and TRBJ1-2, with a tentative D call TRBD1 (5 bases). V lost 2 bases and J 2 bases, leaving 12 bases between the germline ends. The germline V gene encodes CDR1 MNHNY and CDR2 SVGAGI (reference sequence). This CDR3 is 15 amino acids long. For the CDR3, the DNA is TGTGCCAGCAGTTACAGCTCAGGGCAGAACTATGGCTACACCTTC. It is translated as CASSYSSGQNYGYTF.

This clone was found a few times. The V gene is TRBV19, the J gene TRBJ1-5; 8 nucleotides agree with TRBD1. V shed 4 bases, J shed 1 base, and the junction held 3 bases outside the gene matches. Per the germline V gene, CDR1 is LNHDA and CDR2 is SQIVND (reference sequence). The CDR3 runs 15 residues. CDR3 in DNA: TGTGCCAGTAGTACCGGACAGGGAAGCAATCAGCCCCAGCATTTT. Its protein is CASSTGQGSNQPQHF. Drawing the rest from reference TRBV19 and TRBJ1-5, the complete variable domain is DGGITQSPKYLFRKEGQNVTLSCEQNLNHDAMYWYRQDPGQGLRLIYYSQIVNDFQKGDIAEGYSVSREKKESFPLTVTSAQKNPTAFYLCASSTGQGSNQPQHFGDGTRLSIL.

This clone has only a few counts. This chain links TRBV19 with TRBJ1-5; D ambiguous. The CDR3 loop spans 12 amino acids. Germline CDR1 reads LNHDA; CDR2 reads SQIVND (reference sequence). V was cut by 8 bases and J by 9 bases, with 14 bases left in between. Here the CDR3 DNA reads TGTGCCAGTGGATCTAGCGTGAGGCCCCAGCATTTT. Translation: CASGSSVRPQHF.

This clone has just a few counts. V is TRBV2 and J is TRBJ2-1; 8 bases are shared with TRBD2. V dropped 8 bases and J dropped 8; count of bases not matched to a gene: 11. The CDR3 covers 14 residues. Germline-derived CDR1 and CDR2 are SNHLY and FYNNEI. CDR3 sequence: CASALGGLVYEQFF. The CDR3 DNA sequence: TGTGCCAGCGCCCTCGGGGGACTAGTGTATGAGCAGTTCTTC.

This clone was detected only once. The rearrangement joins TRBV10-3 to TRBJ2-7; TRBD2 is a possible D gene (5 bases). Germline V gives CDR1 ENHRY, CDR2 SYGVKD. The V end was cut by 7 bases, the J end by 4 bases, with 14 bases between. The CDR3 has 13 residues. The DNA of the CDR3 is TGTGCCATCAATGGACCAGACTATTACGAGCAGTACTTC. Translation: CAINGPDYYEQYF.

The V and J genes are TRBV6-4 and TRBJ1-5, with D tentatively TRBD1 (6 bases). The CDR3 spans 15 residues. V lost 6 bases, J lost 15 bases, and 27 bases lay in between. Germline CDR1 is MRHNA and CDR2 is SNTAGT. CDR3 sequence reads: CASRTRRLQGCLPHF. CDR3 DNA: TGTGCCAGCAGAACTCGCAGATTACAGGGATGTCTCCCGCATTTT.

This clone was seen repeatedly, ten times or more. The chain joins TRBV15 to TRBJ2-6; no clear D gene. The CDR3 has 14 residues. The V and J ends lost 5 bases and 0 bases respectively, with 5 bases between them. Germline V gives CDR1 LNHNV, CDR2 YYDKDF (reference sequence). CDR3 nucleotides: TGTGCCACCAGCCCCTTCTCTGGGGCCAACGTCCTGACTTTC. Its protein is CATSPFSGANVLTF.

The J gene is TRBJ1-5, the V gene TRBV28; D possibly corresponds to TRBD1 (6 bases). V lost 6 bases and J lost 7, with 13 bases in between. CDR3 size: 13 residues. Germline CDR1 reads MDHEN; CDR2 reads SYDVKM. The CDR3 protein is CASSLGTRQPQHF. In DNA form, the CDR3 reads TGTGCCAGCAGCCTCGGGACACGACAGCCCCAGCATTTT.

The V gene is TRBV28, the J gene TRBJ2-7, with D possibly matching TRBD2 (5 bases). Germline V gene sequence: CDR1 MDHEN, CDR2 SYDVKM. The V gene lost 7 bases and the J gene lost 2 bases, with 15 bases spanning the gap. This CDR3 region has 14 residues. In DNA form, the CDR3 reads TGTGCCAGCAAGGGTGGCGGGCGCCCCTACGAGCAGTACTTC. Protein sequence: CASKGGGRPYEQYF.

This clone has more than one count but fewer than ten. The chain recombines TRBV7-9 with TRBJ2-3; tentative D call: TRBD1 (6 bases). Looked up from germline, CDR1 is SEHNR and CDR2 is FQNEAQ (reference sequence). The V and J ends lost 5 bases and 5 bases respectively, with 17 bases between them. This CDR3 spans 15 amino acids. The CDR3 nucleotides are TGTGCCAGCAGCAACCGGGACACCCTTATAGATACGCAGTATTTT. As protein: CASSNRDTLIDTQYF.